The 7 T cell receptor beta chains given below trace back to one sample, sequenced in a study of T-cell memory formation after mild COVID-19. Using its own MiXCR run on the 5' RACE reads, TCRdb lists one record per CDR3 protein. The repertoire consists of approximately 260,000 distinct CDR3 sequences, with 16% occurring once and the leading ten covering 22%. Sequences were obtained from PBMCs or a T cell subset sorted from them (not recorded which). These receptors came from a man aged 18 to 35 who had mild COVID-19 (a few samples of this study predate the infection). Cell type and time point are not known.

The table lists this clonotype with a few counts. The chain carries TRBV4-3 and TRBJ1-1; D perhaps matches TRBD1 (5 bases). V gave up 0 bases and J gave up 4 bases, with 9 bases separating them. This CDR3 is built from 14 residues. Germline CDR1 LGHNA, CDR2 YSLEER. CDR3 sequence (DNA): TGCGCCAGCAGCCAAGAAAAGGGGCTCACTGAAGCTTTCTTT. Translation: CASSQEKGLTEAFF.

This clonotype was detected only a few times. The gene calls are TRBV4-1 and TRBJ2-3, with 11 bases fitting TRBD1. V shed 3 bases and J 3 bases; nucleotides not matched to a gene: 2. This CDR3 is 15 amino acids long. CDR1 is MGHRA, CDR2 YSYEKL, per germline. The CDR3 here is CASSQDRGHTDTQYF. DNA for the CDR3: TGCGCCAGCAGCCAGGACAGGGGGCATACAGATACGCAGTATTTT.

A few counts support this clonotype. The chain couples TRBV12-3 or TRBV12-4 to TRBJ2-7, with D unresolved. The CDR3 runs to 11 residues. Trimming took off 3 bases at V and 4 bases at J, with 4 bases between the two ends. Written as DNA, the CDR3 is TGTGCCAGCAGTTTCGCGTACGAGCAGTACGTC. Translating gives CASSFAYEQYV.

The chain carries TRBV7-3 and TRBJ2-5, with 11 bases aligning to TRBD2. The CDR3 consists of 16 residues. Germline values: CDR1 SGHTA, CDR2 FQGTGA. The ends lost 5 bases at V and 4 bases at J; junction bases unmatched: 9. The CDR3 loop is CASSAGTSGLAETQYF. CDR3 nucleotides: TGTGCCAGCAGCGCCGGGACTAGCGGTTTGGCAGAGACCCAGTACTTC. The full variable domain, its missing parts supplied by reference TRBV7-3 and TRBJ2-5, is GAGVSQTPSNKVTEKGKYVELRCDPISGHTALYWYRQSLGQGPEFLIYFQGTGAADDSGLPNDRFFAVRPEGSVSTLKIQRTERGDSAVYLCASSAGTSGLAETQYFGPGTRLLVL.

This clonotype came up a few times. V gene TRBV4-3 combines with J gene TRBJ1-3; D uncertain. CDR1 is LGHNA, CDR2 YSLEER, per germline. The CDR3 sequence is 15 residues long. V was trimmed by 0 bases and J by 3 bases, leaving 9 bases between them. The CDR3 is CASSQERFLGNTIYF. In nucleotides, the CDR3 is TGCGCCAGCAGCCAAGAGCGGTTCCTTGGAAACACCATATATTTT.

This clonotype was observed a handful of times. The chain recombines TRBV6-2 or TRBV6-3 with TRBJ2-1; D possibly corresponds to TRBD1 (6 bases). Deletions cut 6 bases from V and 7 bases from J, with 10 bases between. CDR1 and CDR2 from the germline V gene are MNHEY and SVGEGT. The CDR3 totals 12 residues. The CDR3 loop reads CASRHDRNEQFF. As DNA, the CDR3 is TGTGCCAGCAGACACGACAGGAATGAGCAGTTCTTC.

This clonotype was counted between two and nine times. This chain links TRBV12-3 or TRBV12-4 with TRBJ2-3; 7 nucleotides agree with TRBD2. The CDR3 length is 15 residues. The trim removed 8 bases at V and 2 bases at J, leaving 10 bases unmatched. The CDR3 nucleotides are TGTGCCAGCCGCCGGGGGGTCCGCTTCACAGATACGCAGTATTTT. Translating it yields CASRRGVRFTDTQYF.